The entry below gives a single TCR beta chain sequence along with its context. This sample is drawn from a study of blood T cell repertoires in COVID-19. The assay was immunoSEQ multiplex PCR, and TCRdb's table has in-frame clones only and misses some. The sample consists of almost 70,000 clones, about 91% of them appearing once. Germline V gives CDR1 SEHNR, CDR2 FQNEAQ (reference sequence). This CDR3 contains 17 residues. Trimming pared 0 bases from V and 0 bases from J, leaving 14 bases between. The chain couples TRBV7-9 to TRBJ1-1, with unresolved D. The sequencing sample was made of peripheral blood. This receptor was taken from a woman between 70 and 85 years old with acute or convalescent COVID-19. The CDR3 reads CASSLAPSNTVNTEAFF. The CDR3 DNA follows: TGTGCCAGCAGCTTAGCCCCATCAAACACCGTGAACACTGAAGCTTTCTTT. Full variable domain (remainder filled in from reference TRBV7-9 and TRBJ1-1): DTGVSQNPRHKITKRGQNVTFRCDPISEHNRLYWYRQTLGQGPEFLTYFQNEAQLEKSRLLSDRFSAERPKGSFSTLEIQRTEQGDSAMYLCASSLAPSNTVNTEAFFGQGTRLTVV.